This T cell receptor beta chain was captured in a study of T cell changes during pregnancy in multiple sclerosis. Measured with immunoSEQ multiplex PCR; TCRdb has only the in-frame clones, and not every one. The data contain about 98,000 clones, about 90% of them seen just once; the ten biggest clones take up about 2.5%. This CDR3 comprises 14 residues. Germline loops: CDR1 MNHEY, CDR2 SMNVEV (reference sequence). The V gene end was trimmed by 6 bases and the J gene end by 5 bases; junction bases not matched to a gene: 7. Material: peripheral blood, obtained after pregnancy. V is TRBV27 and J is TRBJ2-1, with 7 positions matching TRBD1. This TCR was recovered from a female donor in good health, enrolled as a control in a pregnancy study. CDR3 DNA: TGTGCCAGCAGACCGACAGGGAAAAACAATGAGCAGTTCTTC. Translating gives CASRPTGKNNEQFF.